These 8 T cell receptor beta chains originate from one sample sequenced in a study of OX40 agonist ivuxolimab in advanced cancers. TCRdb's copy holds only in-frame clones and misses some; the assay was immunoSEQ multiplex PCR. Of 40,000 to 50,000 clones in the sample, about 90% were seen once. The material sequenced was CD4+ or CD8+ T cells sorted from blood, taken in a trial of the OX40 agonist ivuxolimab. The receptors shown here come from an adult with an advanced solid tumor such as melanoma, head and neck, liver or kidney cancer.

The chain recombines TRBV7-2 with TRBJ2-1; D uncertain. V was pared by 4 bases and J by 2 bases, with 12 bases between. Looked up from germline, CDR1 is SGHTA and CDR2 is FQGNSA. The CDR3 spans 15 residues. Written as DNA, the CDR3 is TGTGCCAGCAGCTCCCCGGAGATCCCCTACAATGAGCAGTTCTTC. Translating gives CASSSPEIPYNEQFF.

The rearrangement links TRBV5-6 to TRBJ1-1; the D is unclear. From germline, CDR1 is SGHDT and CDR2 YYEEEE. The ends were cut back, 1 base at V and 5 bases at J, with 9 bases in the middle. This CDR3 is built from 13 residues. For the CDR3, the DNA is TGTGCCAGCAGCTTGTTCAGCACTACTGAAGCTTTCTTT. Translating gives CASSLFSTTEAFF.

The genes are TRBV30 and TRBJ2-5; 8 bases fit TRBD2. This CDR3 contains 14 residues. Germline CDR1 and CDR2: GTSNPN and SVGIG (reference sequence). V trimming: 6 bases; J trimming: 4 bases; junction bases outside the gene matches: 10. CDR3 sequence reads: CACLSGVSLETQYF. CDR3 DNA sequence: TGTGCCTGCCTTAGCGGGGTTAGTTTAGAGACCCAGTACTTC.

The rearrangement joins TRBV2 to TRBJ2-7; 7 nucleotides match TRBD2. Trimming cost V 5 bases and J 0 bases; bases outside gene matches: 13. The CDR3 covers 17 residues. CDR1 is SNHLY, CDR2 FYNNEI, per germline. CDR3 nucleotides: TGTGCCAGCAGTAACCCCTCTAGCGGTCTAAGCTCCTACGAGCAGTACTTC. Encoded protein: CASSNPSSGLSSYEQYF.

The chain recombines TRBV7-2 with TRBJ2-5; no definite D call. V lost 2 bases and J lost 5, with 9 bases in between. The CDR3 runs 13 residues. CDR1 is SGHTA and CDR2 is FQGNSA in the germline V gene. CDR3 protein: CASSLWSRETQYF. The CDR3 DNA is TGTGCCAGCAGCTTATGGAGTCGGGAGACCCAGTACTTC.

J is TRBJ2-4 and V is TRBV6-6; D remains ambiguous. Germline CDR1 and CDR2: MNHNY and SVGAGI (reference sequence). This CDR3 has 14 residues. With 8 bases removed from V and 1 base from J, the gap between germline ends came to 12 bases. The DNA of the CDR3 is TGTGCCAGCCTTCCTGAGTTGGCCAAAAACATTCAGTACTTC. It codes for CASLPELAKNIQYF.

The chain recombines TRBV5-5 with TRBJ1-1, with D tentatively TRBD1 (5 bases). The V end lost 6 bases, the J end lost 4 bases, and 16 bases lay between the germline ends. Germline V gene sequence: CDR1 SGHKS, CDR2 YYEKEE (reference sequence). CDR3 length: 14 residues. The CDR3 coding sequence is TGTGCCAGCATCTACGGCCCCGGGGCCACTGAAGCTTTCTTT. Encoded protein: CASIYGPGATEAFF.

V gene TRBV9 combines with J gene TRBJ1-1; a weak D match, TRBD1 (6 bases). This CDR3 is 14 amino acids long. Germline loops: CDR1 SGDLS, CDR2 YYNGEE. The V gene lost 1 base and the J gene lost 0 bases, with 7 bases spanning the gap. In DNA, the CDR3 is TGTGCCAGCAGCGTACAGGGGATGAACACTGAAGCTTTCTTT. Its translation: CASSVQGMNTEAFF.